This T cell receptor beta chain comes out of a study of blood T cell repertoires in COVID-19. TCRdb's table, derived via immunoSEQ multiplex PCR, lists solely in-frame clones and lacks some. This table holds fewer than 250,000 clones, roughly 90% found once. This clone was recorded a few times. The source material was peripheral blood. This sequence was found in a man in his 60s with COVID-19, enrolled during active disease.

The CDR3 sequence is CASSLGASGSKYEQYF. As DNA, the CDR3 is TGTGCCAGCAGCTTGGGGGCTAGCGGGAGTAAGTACGAGCAGTACTTC. V usage is TRBV5-6 and J usage is TRBJ2-7; 10 positions agree with TRBD2. Germline V CDR1 and CDR2: SGHDT, YYEEEE. V was clipped by 0 bases and J by 4 bases; unmatched bases: 7. The CDR3 extends over 16 amino acids.